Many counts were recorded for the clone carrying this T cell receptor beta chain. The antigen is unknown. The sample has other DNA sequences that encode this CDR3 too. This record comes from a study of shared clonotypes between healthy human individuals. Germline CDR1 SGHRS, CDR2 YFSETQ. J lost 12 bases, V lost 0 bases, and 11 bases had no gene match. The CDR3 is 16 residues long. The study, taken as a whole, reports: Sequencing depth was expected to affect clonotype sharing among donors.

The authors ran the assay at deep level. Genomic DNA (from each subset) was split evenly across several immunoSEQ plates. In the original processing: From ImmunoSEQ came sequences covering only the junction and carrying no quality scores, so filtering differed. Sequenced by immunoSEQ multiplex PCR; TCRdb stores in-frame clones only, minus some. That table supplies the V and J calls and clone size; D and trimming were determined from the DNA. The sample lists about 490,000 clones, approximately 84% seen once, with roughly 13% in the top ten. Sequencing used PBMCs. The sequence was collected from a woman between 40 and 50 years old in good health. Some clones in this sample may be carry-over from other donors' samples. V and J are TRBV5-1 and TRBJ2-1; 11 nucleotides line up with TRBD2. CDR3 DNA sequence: TGCGCCAGCAGCTTGGTCCCAGCTAGCGGGAGGTTTTCGCAGTTCTTC. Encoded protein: CASSLVPASGRFSQFF.